This is a list of T cell receptor beta chains from one sample in a study of cytomegalovirus exposure and HLA in healthy donors. The repertoire was sequenced with immunoSEQ multiplex PCR; TCRdb's copy has only in-frame clones and lacks some. The repertoire holds about 170,000 clones, with roughly 80% as singletons. Material: PBMCs. These receptors came from a female donor in good health and CMV-seronegative. The CDR3 runs from the conserved cysteine through the conserved F or W. The D gene is left open where the match is weak. Clone sizes are given selectively: once, few, many, or a class where the clone is expanded.

12	TRBJ2-7	TRBD1	-	TRBV28	CASSLDRGEQYF	TGTGCCAGCAGTTTAGACAGGGGCGAGCAGTACTTC
15	TRBJ2-1	TRBD1	-	TRBV5-4	CASSLGTGIYNEQFF	TGTGCCAGCAGCCTTGGGACAGGGATTTACAATGAGCAGTTCTTC
14	TRBJ2-7	-	once	TRBV30	CAWSVYAGSYEQYF	TGTGCCTGGAGTGTATACGCGGGCTCCTACGAGCAGTACTTC
16	TRBJ2-7	-	-	TRBV4-1	CASSQVARVGPYEQYF	TGCGCCAGCAGCCAAGTGGCGCGGGTAGGGCCCTACGAGCAGTACTTC
12	TRBJ2-7	TRBD1	few	TRBV7-9	CASGTGDYEQYF	TGTGCCAGCGGAACAGGGGACTACGAGCAGTACTTC
15	TRBJ2-5	-	-	TRBV4-2	CASSQGGNLGETQYF	TGTGCCAGCAGCCAAGGAGGGAATCTGGGAGAGACCCAGTACTTC
16	TRBJ2-1	TRBD1	-	TRBV7-9	CASSLGTGSSYNEQFF	TGTGCCAGCAGCCTCGGGACAGGGAGCTCCTACAATGAGCAGTTCTTC
14	TRBJ1-6	TRBD1	-	TRBV2	CASSEFQGGSPLHF	TGTGCCAGCAGTGAATTCCAGGGGGGATCACCCCTCCACTTT
17	TRBJ2-1	TRBD2	-	TRBV27	CASTADLAGVRGNEQFF	TGTGCCAGCACTGCCGACCTAGCGGGAGTGCGTGGGAATGAGCAGTTCTTC
15	TRBJ1-1	-	-	TRBV6-1	CASSLSTGPNTEAFF	TGTGCCAGCAGTCTTTCGACAGGACCGAACACTGAAGCTTTCTTT
14	TRBJ2-5	TRBD2	-	TRBV9	CASSQGLARETQYF	TGTGCCAGCAGCCAGGGACTAGCGCGAGAGACCCAGTACTTC
15	TRBJ1-5	TRBD1	-	TRBV5-1	CASSPGQGLNQPQHF	TGCGCCAGCAGCCCTGGACAGGGCCTTAATCAGCCCCAGCATTTT
17	TRBJ2-7	TRBD2	-	TRBV27	CASSFGSSGPRSYEQYF	TGTGCCAGCAGTTTCGGATCTAGCGGCCCCCGATCCTACGAGCAGTACTTC
16	TRBJ2-3	TRBD2	-	TRBV5-1	CASCPGLAGSTDTQYF	TGCGCCAGCTGCCCGGGACTAGCGGGGAGCACAGATACGCAGTATTTT
12	TRBJ2-7	TRBD1	-	TRBV28	CASRTGTYEQYF	TGTGCCAGCAGGACAGGGACCTACGAGCAGTACTTC
16	TRBJ1-1	TRBD1	-	TRBV5-1	CASSLIPRGLNTEAFF	TGCGCCAGCAGCTTGATCCCCAGGGGGCTGAACACTGAAGCTTTCTTT
15	TRBJ2-6	-	-	TRBV15	CATSRDSGTSNVLTF	TGTGCCACCAGCAGGGACTCCGGGACATCCAACGTCCTGACTTTC
15	TRBJ1-5	-	-	TRBV5-3	CARSLGSNRCQPQHF	TGTGCCAGAAGCTTGGGGTCAAACCGGTGTCAGCCCCAGCATTTT
12	TRBJ1-1	-	-	TRBV21-1	CASQSGNTEAFF	TGTGCCAGCCAGTCAGGGAACACTGAAGCTTTCTTT
15	TRBJ1-2	-	-	TRBV7-2	CASSSTGNWGYGYTF	TGTGCCAGCAGTTCCACAGGGAATTGGGGCTATGGCTACACCTTC
15	TRBJ1-5	TRBD1	-	TRBV7-8	CASSLDRGRFQPQHF	TGTGCCAGCAGCCTCGACAGGGGGCGCTTTCAGCCCCAGCATTTT
16	TRBJ2-7	TRBD1	once	TRBV18	CASSPEVRTGTVEQYF	TGTGCCAGCTCACCAGAGGTCCGGACAGGGACCGTCGAGCAGTACTTC
15	TRBJ2-7	TRBD2	few	TRBV19	CASSASGGAGYEQYF	TGTGCCAGTAGTGCTAGCGGGGGGGCGGGGTACGAGCAGTACTTC
16	TRBJ1-2	TRBD1	-	TRBV9	CASSVLPAGTVHGYTF	TGTGCCAGCAGCGTCCTCCCCGCGGGGACAGTCCATGGCTACACCTTC
13	TRBJ1-1	-	once	TRBV10-3	CAISVLTTREAFF	TGTGCCATCAGTGTTTTAACTACGAGGGAAGCTTTCTTT
15	TRBJ1-5	-	-	TRBV2	CASSVSRGSNQPQHF	TGTGCCAGCAGTGTGAGCAGGGGAAGCAATCAGCCCCAGCATTTT
14	TRBJ2-7	TRBD1	-	TRBV5-4	CASSPGTGGYEQYF	TGTGCCAGCAGCCCCGGGACAGGGGGCTACGAGCAGTACTTC
16	TRBJ2-2	-	-	TRBV7-8	CASSLKRVEHTGELFF	TGTGCCAGCAGCTTAAAGAGAGTAGAGCACACCGGGGAGCTGTTTTTT
16	TRBJ2-1	-	-	TRBV4-1	CASSQDVRERYNEQFF	TGCGCCAGCAGCCAAGATGTAAGGGAGCGGTACAATGAGCAGTTCTTC
16	TRBJ2-3	-	-	TRBV4-1	CASSQVDSPSADTQYF	TGCGCCAGCAGCCAAGTTGACAGCCCTAGCGCAGATACGCAGTATTTT
17	TRBJ2-7	TRBD2	-	TRBV11-2	CASSSTWASGRTYEQYF	TGTGCCAGCAGCTCAACGTGGGCTAGCGGGAGGACCTACGAGCAGTACTTC
14	TRBJ2-1	TRBD1	-	TRBV6-5	CASRVQGAYNEQFF	TGTGCCAGCAGGGTGCAGGGGGCGTACAATGAGCAGTTCTTC
13	TRBJ2-7	TRBD1	-	TRBV30	CAWSAGQGYEQYF	TGTGCCTGGAGTGCGGGACAGGGATACGAGCAGTACTTC
14	TRBJ1-4	-	-	TRBV4-1	CASSHTATNEKLFF	TGCGCCAGCAGCCACACGGCAACTAATGAAAAACTGTTTTTT
14	TRBJ2-5	-	-	TRBV11-3	CASSWSRGQETQYF	TGTGCCAGCAGCTGGTCCAGGGGTCAAGAGACCCAGTACTTC
13	TRBJ1-4	TRBD1	-	TRBV6-5	CASRTGGREKLFF	TGTGCCAGCAGGACAGGGGGCCGGGAAAAACTGTTTTTT
17	TRBJ1-5	-	-	TRBV19	CASRGPMGISEGQPQHF	TGTGCCAGTAGAGGCCCTATGGGAATATCGGAGGGTCAGCCCCAGCATTTT
14	TRBJ2-3	TRBD1	few	TRBV30	CAWSADRGTDTQYF	TGTGCCTGGAGTGCGGACAGGGGCACAGATACGCAGTATTTT
14	TRBJ1-1	TRBD1	-	TRBV6-1	CASSSDRARVEAFF	TGTGCCAGCAGTTCGGACAGGGCTAGAGTTGAAGCTTTCTTT
20	TRBJ1-5	-	few	TRBV27	CASSLIAGSVGGGSNQPQHF	TGTGCCAGCAGTTTAATAGCAGGGAGCGTCGGGGGGGGAAGCAATCAGCCCCAGCATTTT
15	TRBJ1-2	TRBD1	once	TRBV2	CASSDKGTGGYGYTF	TGTGCCAGCAGTGATAAAGGGACAGGGGGATATGGCTACACCTTC
14	TRBJ2-5	-	-	TRBV9	CASSQATGKETQYF	TGTGCCAGCAGCCAGGCGACAGGAAAAGAGACCCAGTACTTC
14	TRBJ1-1	-	-	TRBV9	CASSVASQGTEAFF	TGTGCCAGCAGCGTAGCTAGCCAAGGCACTGAAGCTTTCTTT
14	TRBJ2-2	-	-	TRBV14	CASSLRTSGGELFF	TGTGCCAGCAGCCTACGGACATCGGGCGGGGAGCTGTTTTTT
18	TRBJ1-5	TRBD1	-	TRBV19	CASSVTFRTGNSNQPQHF	TGTGCCAGTAGTGTCACATTCAGGACAGGGAATAGCAATCAGCCCCAGCATTTT
16	TRBJ2-5	TRBD2	-	TRBV5-1	CASSPWTSSPQETQYF	TGCGCCAGCAGCCCCTGGACTAGCTCCCCCCAAGAGACCCAGTACTTC
13	TRBJ1-2	-	-	TRBV7-9	CASSLDSLYGYTF	TGTGCCAGCAGCCTGGACAGCTTATATGGCTACACCTTC
14	TRBJ1-1	-	-	TRBV25-1	CASSESDRNTEAFF	TGTGCCAGCAGTGAATCGGACAGGAACACTGAAGCTTTCTTT
15	TRBJ1-4	-	-	TRBV18	CASSPPGGPGEKLFF	TGTGCCAGCTCACCCCCCGGAGGGCCAGGTGAAAAACTGTTTTTT
13	TRBJ1-2	TRBD1	-	TRBV5-1	CASSPRDRAGYTF	TGCGCCAGCAGCCCGCGGGACAGGGCTGGCTACACCTTC
14	TRBJ2-1	-	-	TRBV2	CASSDRSSYNEQFF	TGTGCCAGCAGCGACAGGAGCTCCTACAATGAGCAGTTCTTC
16	TRBJ1-1	-	-	TRBV7-9	CASSPSGGSGNTEAFF	TGTGCCAGCAGCCCCTCTGGGGGGAGCGGGAACACTGAAGCTTTCTTT
14	TRBJ1-5	TRBD1	few	TRBV5-1	CASSAGQGNQPQHF	TGCGCCAGCAGCGCTGGACAGGGGAATCAGCCCCAGCATTTT
14	TRBJ2-1	-	-	TRBV9	CASSGHLAGRGQFF	TGTGCCAGCAGCGGACACCTGGCGGGCAGGGGGCAGTTCTTC